Each of the 22 T cell receptor beta chains below was sequenced from the same sample in a study of metastatic and nonmetastatic thyroid tumors. Thyroid surgery had not been preceded by any treatment in any patient. With MiXCR, TCRdb called clones anew from the PCR reads. The table includes around 29,000 clones, 20% to 25% detected once. Input material: blood. Every receptor here comes from a female donor with papillary thyroid cancer or a benign thyroid nodule (not recorded which). Some clones in this sample may be carry-over from other donors' samples.

In the case of this clone: Mismatch with germline at one junction end may stem from a read error. The rearrangement uses TRBV20-1 and TRBJ1-1; D remains ambiguous. This CDR3 region has 13 residues. Germline assignment: CDR1 DFQATT and CDR2 SNEGSKA (reference sequence). Written as DNA, the CDR3 is TGCAGCGCTAGTCGGTCACAGAACACTGAAGCTTTCTTT. This sequence encodes CSASRSQNTEAFF.

The chain combines TRBV4-1 with TRBJ1-2, with 8 positions matching TRBD1. V lost 0 bases and J lost 4; bases outside the gene matches: 4. The CDR3 covers 15 residues. Germline values: CDR1 MGHRA, CDR2 YSYEKL. The CDR3 region has the DNA TGCGCCAGCAGCCAAGATTCCGGGACAGGCTATGGCTACACCTTC. It yields the protein CASSQDSGTGYGYTF.

There are a few counts of this clone. The chain joins TRBV12-3 or TRBV12-4 to TRBJ1-3; perhaps TRBD1 as D (5 bases). The CDR3 is 13 amino acids. The V end lost 5 bases, the J end lost 8 bases, and 13 bases lay between the germline ends. CDR3 bases: TGTGCCAGCAGTCCCCCAGGGTACTACACCATATATTTT. Its protein product is CASSPPGYYTIYF.

This clone was counted ten times or more. This chain links TRBV29-1 with TRBJ2-1; 7 bases are a match to TRBD1. The junction had 12 bases not matched to a gene; V was cut back by 7 bases and J by 3 bases. There are 15 residues in the CDR3. CDR1 and CDR2 from the germline V gene are SQVTM and ANQGSEA. CDR3 bases: TGCAGCGCCAAAACCCCGGGACAGAACTACAATGAGCAGTTCTTC. Amino acids: CSAKTPGQNYNEQFF.

This clone was found many times. This chain connects TRBV7-8 to TRBJ2-5, with D perhaps matching TRBD1 or TRBD2 (5 bases each). This CDR3 contains 14 residues. Germline CDR1 is SGHVS and CDR2 is FQNEAQ. V was cut by 1 base and J by 5 bases, with 11 bases left in between. CDR3 coding DNA: TGTGCCAGCAGCTTAGACTGGGGGTCGGAGACCCAGTACTTC. Protein sequence: CASSLDWGSETQYF.

This clone was recorded a few times. The chain employs TRBV5-6 and TRBJ2-3, with 11 bases that match TRBD2. Per germline, CDR1 SGHDT and CDR2 YYEEEE. V shed 0 bases, J shed 5 bases, and the junction held 2 bases outside the gene matches. The CDR3 runs to 15 residues. CDR3 coding DNA: TGTGCCAGCAGCTTGGGACTAGCGGGGCGAGATACGCAGTATTTT. Amino acid sequence: CASSLGLAGRDTQYF.

This clone was counted at least ten times. The chain is built from TRBV27 and TRBJ1-4; D ambiguous. Germline CDR1 is MNHEY and CDR2 is SMNVEV (reference sequence). CDR3 length equals 14 residues. V dropped 6 bases and J dropped 6 bases, with 14 bases sitting between them. CDR3 loop: CASRPQADYEKLFF. The DNA of the CDR3 is TGTGCCAGCAGACCCCAGGCCGACTATGAAAAACTGTTTTTT.

Many counts were recorded for this clone. The V call is TRBV2, the J call TRBJ1-4; no reliable D call. Trimming removed 7 bases at V and 8 bases at J, with 11 bases between. Germline CDR1 SNHLY, CDR2 FYNNEI. The CDR3 is made up of 12 amino acids. CDR3 nucleotide sequence: TGTGCCAGCAAAGAGGGTAGCGAAAAACTGTTTTTT. As protein: CASKEGSEKLFF.

As concerns this clone: The germline gene is not matched at one end of the junction; a read error may be the cause. The identical CDR3 is also encoded by other nucleotide sequences in the sample. The V call is TRBV19, the J call TRBJ1-4; 8 bases match TRBD1. CDR1 is LNHDA, CDR2 SQIVND, per germline (reference sequence). The CDR3 totals 15 residues. CDR3 residues: CASSPKGQAFEKLFF. The CDR3 DNA is TGTGCAAGTAGCCCGAAGGGACAGGCTTTTGAAAAACTGTTTTTT.

This clone was counted a few times. The chain recombines TRBV6-1 with TRBJ2-6; possibly TRBD1 for D (6 bases). The CDR3 spans 15 residues. In germline, CDR1 is MNHNS, CDR2 SASEGT. V was clipped by 8 bases and J by 2 bases, with 13 bases between them. CDR3 sequence: CASQQGSAGANVLTF. CDR3 DNA sequence: TGTGCCAGCCAACAGGGTTCAGCTGGGGCCAACGTCCTGACTTTC.

This clone was seen a few times. This chain links TRBV11-2 with TRBJ2-5, with 10 positions matching TRBD2. V shed 5 bases, J shed 2 bases, and the junction held 5 bases outside the gene matches. Germline loops: CDR1 SGHAT, CDR2 FQNNGV. The length of the CDR3 is 15 residues. CDR3 residues: CASSHGLAEQETQYF. Written as DNA, the CDR3 is TGTGCCAGCAGCCATGGACTAGCGGAACAAGAGACCCAGTACTTC.

By sample share, this clone is medium-sized. This chain links TRBV6-6 with TRBJ2-1; 9 bases are a match to TRBD2. The CDR3 spans 15 residues. Trimming cost V 2 bases and J 8 bases; bases outside gene matches: 7. Germline CDR1 and CDR2: MNHNY and SVGAGI (reference sequence). The chain's CDR3 is CASSYAAGGPDEQFF. CDR3 DNA sequence: TGTGCCAGCAGTTACGCTGCGGGAGGGCCGGATGAGCAGTTCTTC.

The chain joins TRBV6-2 or TRBV6-3 to TRBJ2-2, with a weak D call TRBD1 (5 bases). The germline V and J ends were trimmed by 2 bases and 0 bases, with 16 bases remaining between them. This CDR3 spans 18 amino acids. CDR1 MNHEY and CDR2 SVGEGT come from the germline V gene. The CDR3 DNA is TGTGCCAGCAGTTACATGGACACCTGGCCGGCGAACACCGGGGAGCTGTTTTTT. Residues: CASSYMDTWPANTGELFF.

In this sample, this clone is medium-sized. V is TRBV6-5 and J is TRBJ1-2; D may be TRBD1 (5 bases). The CDR3 runs 14 residues. In germline, CDR1 is MNHEY, CDR2 SVGAGI. V gave up 0 bases and J gave up 1 base, with 6 bases separating them. CDR3 residues: CASSYSTVNYGYTF. Here the CDR3 DNA reads TGTGCCAGCAGTTACTCGACAGTTAACTATGGCTACACCTTC.

This clone was found a few times. The rearrangement uses TRBV15 and TRBJ2-5; D remains unclear. V was cut by 5 bases and J by 5 bases, with 18 bases left in between. CDR1 LNHNV and CDR2 YYDKDF come from the germline V gene (reference sequence). The CDR3 has 15 residues. The CDR3 sequence: CATSPLGQVQETQYF. The CDR3 DNA reads as TGTGCCACCAGCCCCCTCGGGCAGGTGCAGGAGACCCAGTACTTC.

The V gene is TRBV9, the J gene TRBJ2-7; 9 bases line up with TRBD1. The V gene end was trimmed by 0 bases and the J gene end by 2 bases; junction bases not matched to a gene: 6. Germline-derived CDR1 and CDR2 are SGDLS and YYNGEE. CDR3 length: 16 residues. CDR3 sequence reads: CASSVGGTGLTYEQYF. The CDR3 nucleotides read TGTGCCAGCAGCGTAGGAGGGACAGGGCTCACCTACGAGCAGTACTTC.

This clone showed up just a few times. The gene calls are TRBV6-1 and TRBJ2-1; 8 bases are shared with TRBD1. Germline-derived CDR1 and CDR2 are MNHNS and SASEGT. The CDR3 is 17 residues long. V shed 7 bases and J 8 bases; nucleotides not matched to a gene: 19. The CDR3 DNA is TGTGCCAGCAATCAAGGTGTCAGGGGGCGCCCCCGGGATGAGCAGTTCTTC. Amino acids: CASNQGVRGRPRDEQFF.

CDR3 sequence: CASSGKGGRADTQYF. Here the CDR3 DNA reads TGTGCCAGCAGTGGAAAGGGGGGGCGTGCAGATACGCAGTATTTT. This chain connects TRBV6-1 to TRBJ2-3, with D possibly TRBD2 on 7 matching bases. Per the germline V gene, CDR1 is MNHNS and CDR2 is SASEGT. The CDR3 has 15 amino acids. V was clipped by 4 bases and J by 4 bases, with 15 bases between them.

This clone has a handful of counts. A single base separates this from a much larger clone, so it may be a read error. The same CDR3 also results from other DNA sequences found in this sample. The chain links TRBV13 to TRBJ2-1; D is unclear. Germline CDR1 PRHDT, CDR2 FYEKMQ (reference sequence). This CDR3 is 15 amino acids long. V dropped 9 bases and J dropped 8 bases, with 23 bases sitting between them. CDR3 nucleotides: TGTGCCAGTAGCCAAAAGAGTGGCCGTGTCTATGAGCAGTTCTTC. Residues: CASSQKSGRVYEQFF.

This clone has a handful of counts. This chain joins TRBV6-1 and TRBJ1-2; D gene uncertain. The CDR3 runs 15 residues. V was pared by 7 bases and J by 4 bases, with 19 bases between. Germline loops: CDR1 MNHNS, CDR2 SASEGT. The DNA for the CDR3 is TGTGCCAGCATTTGGAGAATCGAGGGAACCTATGGCTACACCTTC. It specifies CASIWRIEGTYGYTF.

The chain couples TRBV6-2 or TRBV6-3 to TRBJ1-2, with a possible D match to TRBD1 (6 bases). CDR3 size: 15 residues. Deletions cut 0 bases from V and 8 bases from J, with 16 bases between. Germline lookup yields CDR1 MNHEY and CDR2 SVGEGT. Written as DNA, the CDR3 is TGTGCCAGCAGTTACTCATGGCAGGGGAGTCAAGGCTACACCTTC. Its translation: CASSYSWQGSQGYTF.

This clone was recorded at least ten times. V usage is TRBV27 and J usage is TRBJ2-1, with TRBD2 identical over 10 bases. The CDR3 extends over 14 amino acids. Germline CDR1 is MNHEY and CDR2 is SMNVEV (reference sequence). V shed 5 bases and J 7 bases; nucleotides not matched to a gene: 5. CDR3 sequence: CASSPSGSGNEQFF. CDR3 sequence (DNA): TGTGCCAGCAGTCCTAGCGGGAGTGGAAATGAGCAGTTCTTC.